Below are 18 T cell receptor beta chains sequenced from a single sample in a study of blood T cells in healthy people across ages (dated by TCRdb to the mid-2010s). Library prep was done by 5' RACE. Instrument on record: Illumina HiSeq 2500. A second PCR of roughly 7 to 11 cycles was performed with a sample-barcoded 5' primer and a J-beta primer mix. TCRdb's own reprocessing of the public reads used fastp at Q25 and MiXCR and kept productive beta chains. Duplicate CDR3 protein sequences are folded into a single record with the most common DNA and genes. The sample data list 1.5 million to 2 million distinct CDR3 sequences, and roughly 27% of these were observed just once. 6.5% to 8.5% of the sample rests with the top ten. The sequenced material came from blood. All receptors come from a woman aged 25 to 39 in good health.

This clonotype has at least ten counts. This chain links TRBV7-9 with TRBJ2-3, with 8 nucleotides matching TRBD2. Trimming at V came to 5 bases and at J to 6 bases, leaving 7 bases not matched to a gene. The CDR3 is 14 amino acids. The V gene's germline CDR1 is SEHNR and CDR2 FQNEAQ (reference sequence). CDR3 sequence reads: CASSPAAGADTQYF. As DNA, the CDR3 is TGTGCCAGCAGCCCCGCAGCGGGAGCGGATACGCAGTATTTT.

The genes are TRBV5-1 and TRBJ1-2, with unresolved D. The germline CDR1 and CDR2 sequences are SGHRS and YFSETQ. This CDR3 is built from 13 residues. V gave up 1 base and J gave up 4 bases, with 8 bases separating them. In DNA form, the CDR3 reads TGCGCCAGCAGCTTGACAGATATCTATGGCTACACCTTC. It is translated as CASSLTDIYGYTF.

Details on this clonotype: A much larger clone differs from this one at a single base, so this may be a read error. This chain joins TRBV12-3 or TRBV12-4 and TRBJ2-1, with TRBD1 matching 9 bases. The CDR3 loop spans 15 amino acids. Losses at the gene ends were 7 bases for V and 6 bases for J; bases not matched to a gene: 10. CDR3 coding DNA: TGTGCCAGCAATCCCGGGACAGGGTACTGCAATGAGCAGTTCTTC. As protein: CASNPGTGYCNEQFF.

This clonotype was counted between two and nine times. The gene calls are TRBV3-1 and TRBJ2-3, with a possible D match to TRBD1 (8 bases). V was shortened by 6 bases and J by 4 bases, with 20 bases between the two germline ends. The CDR3 consists of 16 residues. Germline CDR1 LGHDT, CDR2 YNNKEL (reference sequence). DNA of the CDR3: TGTGCCAGCAGTTACAGGGGGGGCGCGAGTGCAGATACGCAGTATTTT. Its translation: CASSYRGGASADTQYF.

This sequence joins TRBV2 and TRBJ2-2; TRBD2 agrees at 10 bases. V lost 5 bases and J lost 5; bases outside the gene matches: 5. The CDR3 sequence is 15 residues long. The germline CDR1 and CDR2 sequences are SNHLY and FYNNEI. CDR3 in DNA: TGTGCCAGCAGTCCTAGCGGGAGACATACCGGGGAGCTGTTTTTT. Translated, it gives CASSPSGRHTGELFF.

The chain links TRBV6-1 to TRBJ1-5, with D perhaps matching TRBD1 (5 bases). Germline V gives CDR1 MNHNS, CDR2 SASEGT. Between the trimmed V and J ends, which lost 2 bases and 7 bases, there was a span of 12 bases. The CDR3 is made up of 14 amino acids. This chain's CDR3 is CASSEFGARQPQHF. For the CDR3, the DNA is TGTGCCAGCAGTGAATTCGGGGCGCGGCAGCCCCAGCATTTT.

As concerns this clonotype: This may come from a read error, since a much larger clone is one base off. The chain links TRBV15 to TRBJ2-1; D is perhaps TRBD1 (6 bases). The CDR3 has 14 residues. V lost 1 base to trimming and J lost 8 bases, with 12 bases between them. The germline V gene encodes CDR1 LNHNV and CDR2 YYDKDF (reference sequence). The CDR3 spells CATSRVMTGHEQFF. CDR3 DNA: TGTGCCACCAGCAGAGTGATGACAGGTCATGAGCAGTTCTTC.

The chain has TRBV12-3 or TRBV12-4 and TRBJ2-6; 7 positions agree with TRBD2. There are 18 residues in the CDR3. V trimming: 6 bases; J trimming: 5 bases; junction bases outside the gene matches: 16. The CDR3 loop reads CASRSSGSNPLWANVLTF. The DNA of the CDR3 is TGTGCCAGCAGGTCTAGCGGTTCGAATCCCCTCTGGGCCAACGTCCTGACTTTC.

This clonotype was detected only a few times. This sequence joins TRBV5-5 and TRBJ1-2; D is perhaps TRBD1 (5 bases). This CDR3 spans 16 amino acids. Germline V lookup: CDR1 SGHKS, CDR2 YYEKEE (reference sequence). Trimming stripped 0 bases from V and 4 bases from J, with 16 bases between. The CDR3 here is CASSLEEQGQSYGYTF. The CDR3 nucleotides are TGTGCCAGCAGCTTGGAGGAGCAGGGTCAAAGCTATGGCTACACCTTC.

This clonotype showed up many times. The rearrangement uses TRBV15 and TRBJ2-1; 7 bases match TRBD2. The CDR3 has 17 residues. Unmatched junction bases numbered 12, after V lost 0 bases and J lost 7 bases. The germline gives CDR1 LNHNV, CDR2 YYDKDF (reference sequence). Here the CDR3 reads CATSREAGLAEINEQFF. The CDR3 DNA follows: TGTGCCACCAGCAGAGAGGCCGGGCTAGCGGAGATTAATGAGCAGTTCTTC.

For this clonotype: A junction boundary mismatches the germline segment, possibly from a read error. The J gene is TRBJ2-3, the V gene TRBV12-3 or TRBV12-4, with 9 bases identical to TRBD2. CDR3 length: 15 residues. CDR3: CASSPPTAGGDTRYF. The CDR3 bases are TGTGCCAGCAGCCCCCCCACTGCGGGAGGGGATACGCGGTATTTT.

This clonotype was seen a handful of times. The CDR3 DNA is TGTGCCACCGCGCGAGGGCCAGTTAATGAAAAACTGTTTTTT. Its protein product is CATARGPVNEKLFF. The V and J genes are TRBV12-3 or TRBV12-4 and TRBJ1-4; no clear D. Trimming took off 10 bases at V and 4 bases at J, with 16 bases between the two ends. The CDR3 is made up of 14 amino acids.

The rearrangement joins TRBV11-1 to TRBJ1-4; D might be TRBD1 (6 bases). V lost 5 bases to trimming and J lost 2 bases, with 12 bases between them. Germline V gives CDR1 SGHAT, CDR2 FQDESV (reference sequence). CDR3 size: 15 residues. The CDR3 nucleotides are TGTGCCAGCAGCCCGCGGGGGCACACTAATGAAAAACTGTTTTTT. Translation gives CASSPRGHTNEKLFF.

This clonotype showed up many times. The chain recombines TRBV7-2 with TRBJ2-3; 8 bases fit TRBD2. Germline trimming cut 3 bases from V and 0 bases from J; bases unmatched to any gene: 2. Germline V CDR1 and CDR2: SGHTA, FQGNSA. The CDR3 has 15 amino acids. In DNA, the CDR3 is TGTGCCAGCAGCTTTAGCGGGACAAGCACAGATACGCAGTATTTT. Its protein product is CASSFSGTSTDTQYF. Full variable domain (outside the CDR3, taken from reference TRBV7-2 and TRBJ2-3): GAGVSQSPSNKVTEKGKDVELRCDPISGHTALYWYRQSLGQGLEFLIYFQGNSAPDKSGLPSDRFSAERTGGSVSTLTIQRTQQEDSAVYLCASSFSGTSTDTQYFGPGTRLTVL.

The chain uses TRBV10-3 and TRBJ2-1; TRBD2 agrees at 11 bases. This CDR3 has 14 amino acids. V trimming: 7 bases; J trimming: 8 bases; junction bases outside the gene matches: 7. The germline gives CDR1 ENHRY, CDR2 SYGVKD. CDR3 nucleotides: TGTGCCATCATGGGGACTAGCGGTTACTATGAGCAGTTCTTC. Its protein product is CAIMGTSGYYEQFF.

The chain carries TRBV12-3 or TRBV12-4 and TRBJ1-5; D remains ambiguous. V lost 8 bases and J 1 base, leaving 15 bases between the germline ends. CDR3 length: 15 residues. The CDR3 region has the DNA TGTGCCAGCCGAGAGTCGGGCAGGAGCAATCAGCCCCAGCATTTT. It yields the protein CASRESGRSNQPQHF.

This clonotype was picked up many times. The chain couples TRBV12-3 or TRBV12-4 to TRBJ2-7, with D possibly matching TRBD1 (6 bases). The V end lost 6 bases, the J end lost 9 bases, and 24 bases lay between the germline ends. This CDR3 region has 15 residues. CDR3 loop: CASSSTGTTPMGQYF. In nucleotides, the CDR3 is TGTGCCAGCAGCTCTACCGGGACAACTCCTATGGGGCAGTACTTC.

J is TRBJ2-3 and V is TRBV28; TRBD2 is a possible D gene (5 bases). The CDR3 runs to 15 residues. Per germline, CDR1 MDHEN and CDR2 SYDVKM. Trimming left V 2 bases short and J 1 base short, with 10 bases between. CDR3: CASSLNLGGTDTQYF. The CDR3 DNA reads TGTGCCAGCAGTTTAAACCTCGGGGGCACAGATACGCAGTATTTT.